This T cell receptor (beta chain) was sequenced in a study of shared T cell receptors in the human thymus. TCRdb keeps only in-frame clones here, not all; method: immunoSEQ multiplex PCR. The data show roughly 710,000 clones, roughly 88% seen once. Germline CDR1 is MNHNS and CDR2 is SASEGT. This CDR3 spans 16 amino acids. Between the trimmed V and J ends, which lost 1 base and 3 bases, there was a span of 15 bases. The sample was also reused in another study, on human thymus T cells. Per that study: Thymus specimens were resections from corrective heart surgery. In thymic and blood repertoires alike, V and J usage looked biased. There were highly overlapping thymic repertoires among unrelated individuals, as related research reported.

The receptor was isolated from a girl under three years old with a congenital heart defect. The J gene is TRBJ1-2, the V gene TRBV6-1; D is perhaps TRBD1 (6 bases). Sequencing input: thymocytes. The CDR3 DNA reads TGTGCCAGCAGTGAAGGTTGGGCCCCAGGGGACTATGGCTACACCTTC. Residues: CASSEGWAPGDYGYTF.